Each of the 3 T cell receptor beta chains below was sequenced from the same sample in a study of graft-versus-host responses after intestinal transplantation. Using immunoSEQ multiplex PCR, the repertoire was profiled, and TCRdb retains in-frame clones only, with some absent. The sample holds about 70,000 clones, just under 95% seen once. Their recognized antigens are unknown. The sequences come from unstimulated CD8+ T cells sorted from spleen or lymph node cells, collected before intestinal transplant. These receptors were collected from a human donor who received an intestinal transplant.

The chain carries TRBV5-6 and TRBJ2-3; 11 bases map to TRBD2. CDR1 and CDR2 from the germline V gene are SGHDT and YYEEEE. This CDR3 comprises 16 residues. The trim removed 1 base at V and 4 bases at J, leaving 5 bases unmatched. CDR3 sequence: CASSLITSGSPDTQYF. Here the CDR3 DNA reads TGTGCCAGCAGCTTGATTACTAGCGGGAGCCCAGATACGCAGTATTTT.

The V and J genes are TRBV7-8 and TRBJ2-3; D is perhaps TRBD1 or TRBD2 (5 bases each). V lost 4 bases to trimming and J lost 2 bases, with 10 bases between them. CDR3 length: 14 amino acids. Looked up from germline, CDR1 is SGHVS and CDR2 is FQNEAQ. CDR3 DNA sequence: TGTGCCAGCAGCTCCGGGGCCTCCACAGATACGCAGTATTTT. Its translation: CASSSGASTDTQYF. The variable domain in full, completed from reference TRBV7-8 and TRBJ2-3, reads GAGVSQSPRYKVAKRGQDVALRCDPISGHVSLFWYQQALGQGPEFLTYFQNEAQLDKSGLPSDRFFAERPEGSVSTLKIQRTQQEDSAVYLCASSSGASTDTQYFGPGTRLTVL.

The chain couples TRBV16 to TRBJ1-1, with D uncertain. V lost 2 bases and J lost 2, with 6 bases in between. Looked up from germline, CDR1 is KGHSY and CDR2 is FQNENV. CDR3 size: 13 residues. CDR3 loop: CASSQGENTEAFF. CDR3 nucleotide sequence: TGTGCCAGCAGCCAAGGAGAAAACACTGAAGCTTTCTTT.